This T cell receptor (beta chain) derives from a study of cytomegalovirus exposure and HLA in healthy donors. V lost 5 bases to trimming and J lost 6 bases; unmatched junction nucleotides: 0. The CDR3 sequence is 12 residues long. CDR1 and CDR2 (germline): SNHLY, FYNNEI. PCR amplification relied on 60 Vbeta primers (plus 13 Jbeta primers). Some clones are missing from TCRdb's copy, which holds only in-frame ones; the method was immunoSEQ multiplex PCR. Among about 85,000 clones, roughly 80% were seen once, and the ten largest hold roughly 25%. This clone was counted between two and nine times. Its antigen remains unidentified. Study-wide findings and caveats: Sequencing artifact likely explains a cluster of highly shared sequence variants. A missense variant in DCLRE1C was later tied to TCR beta V- and J-gene trimming.

The origin of this receptor is a woman aged 45-65 years in good health and CMV-seropositive. The sequenced sample consisted of PBMCs. This chain joins TRBV2 and TRBJ2-4, with 8 positions matching TRBD2. The CDR3 is CASSSGGNIQYF. The CDR3 DNA sequence: TGTGCCAGCAGTAGCGGGGGAAACATTCAGTACTTC.